What follows describes a single T cell receptor beta chain. V lost 7 bases and J lost 4; bases outside the gene matches: 4. The CDR3 is made up of 13 amino acids. This specimen belongs to a study of blood T cell repertoires in COVID-19. Study-level information: Sites across the United States, Italy and Spain contributed samples from acute and convalescent COVID-19. T cells, B-cell-depleted T cells, or PBMCs supplied cDNA or gDNA.

In the study's own analysis: Reference gene primer amplification yielded estimated nucleated cell counts. The repertoire was sequenced with immunoSEQ multiplex PCR; TCRdb's copy has only in-frame clones and lacks some. Clone size and V and J calls were adopted from that table, with D and trimming inferred from the DNA. The table has 110,000 or so clones, over 70% seen once; the top ten hold around 6.7%. Sequencing input: peripheral blood. The chain combines TRBV12-3 or TRBV12-4 with TRBJ2-7, with 10 bases identical to TRBD2. The origin of this receptor is a woman aged 45-65 years with acute or convalescent COVID-19. CDR3 amino acids: CASKRGGRYEQYF. For the CDR3, the DNA is TGTGCCAGCAAGCGGGGGGGCCGGTACGAGCAGTACTTC.